The clone carrying this T cell receptor (beta chain) was detected only a few times. CDR3 length: 16 residues. The germline V and J ends were trimmed by 2 bases and 3 bases, with 14 bases remaining between them. Looked up from germline, CDR1 is KGHSH and CDR2 is LQKENI. In TCRdb, the RACE reads were re-called with MiXCR into one record per CDR3 protein. The sample lists 34,000 or so distinct CDR3 sequences, 10% occurring once. This sample was included in a study of human T cells and chemical hapten exposure. Overall study: Donors were sensitized with 2% DPC on the upper inner arm.

Time point given: pre-sensitization, week 0. The treatment: therapeutic diphenylcyclopropenone sensitization with weekly scalp DPC. Extraction of total RNA was performed on unfractionated whole blood. Donors were 18 to 70-year-old alopecia patients suitable for DPC. The sample consisted of whole blood, taken in connection with sensitization to the hapten diphenylcyclopropenone (DPC). The receptor's source is a man aged 45-65 years with alopecia areata. Some clones in this sample may be carry-over from other donors' samples. The gene calls are TRBV18 and TRBJ1-5; the D gene is possibly TRBD1 (5 bases). CDR3 in amino acids: CASSPSSGVNNQPQHF. The CDR3, as DNA: TGTGCCAGCTCACCATCCTCGGGGGTGAACAATCAGCCCCAGCATTTT.